This T cell receptor beta chain was retrieved from a study of blood T cell repertoires in COVID-19. Sequencing was performed with immunoSEQ multiplex PCR; in TCRdb, only in-frame clones are kept and a portion is missing. The sample carries about 270,000 clones, 88% recorded once. The CDR3 is 16 amino acids. Germline V gene lookup returns CDR1 SGHRS and CDR2 YFSETQ. V shed 1 base, J shed 4 bases, and the junction held 7 bases outside the gene matches. Those enrolled, adults aged 18 to 89 years, came from about two dozen US areas. Each participant's cohort was designated according to participant-reported clinical history. Recovery among Cohort 3 donors was established by two negative PCRs, clearance, or symptom resolution.

V and J are TRBV5-1 and TRBJ2-5; 10 positions match TRBD2. The sequencing sample was made of PBMCs or T cells enriched from blood (not recorded which). This clonotype originated in a woman aged 50 to 60 who had recovered from COVID-19. Here the CDR3 DNA reads TGCGCCAGCAGCTTGTGGCTAGCGGGAGTGAGAGAGACCCAGTACTTC. It yields the protein CASSLWLAGVRETQYF. The whole variable domain, filled in from reference TRBV5-1 and TRBJ2-5, reads KAGVTQTPRYLIKTRGQQVTLSCSPISGHRSVSWYQQTPGQGLQFLFEYFSETQRNKGNFPGRFSGRQFSNSRSEMNVSTLELGDSALYLCASSLWLAGVRETQYFGPGTRLLVL.